Presented here are 27 T cell receptor beta chains from one specimen sequenced in a study of siplizumab effects on memory and regulatory T cells. Sequencing used immunoSEQ multiplex PCR; TCRdb keeps in-frame clones, though not all of them. The data show 65,000 to 70,000 clones, approximately 88% seen once. The sample taken for sequencing was Tregs sorted from blood. Every receptor here comes from a human donor in good health.

CDR3 in DNA: TGTGCCAGCAGTCGATCAGGAGGGGCTTATGGCTACACCTTC. It encodes CASSRSGGAYGYTF. The rearrangement links TRBV6-5 to TRBJ1-2, with D perhaps matching TRBD1 (5 bases). Germline lookup yields CDR1 MNHEY and CDR2 SVGAGI. Trimming took off 5 bases at V and 5 bases at J, with 15 bases between the two ends. CDR3 length: 14 residues.

The chain combines TRBV18 with TRBJ2-2; D might be TRBD2 (8 bases). The germline V and J ends were trimmed by 6 bases and 4 bases, with 21 bases remaining between them. The germline V gene encodes CDR1 KGHSH and CDR2 LQKENI. CDR3 length: 17 amino acids. This CDR3 reads CASSRRGREAITGELFF. The CDR3 nucleotides are TGTGCCAGCTCCCGAAGGGGGCGGGAGGCGATCACCGGGGAGCTGTTTTTT.

In its sample, this clone was seen once. J is TRBJ2-5 and V is TRBV5-1; tentative D call: TRBD1 (6 bases). The J call could be wrong; TRBJ2-7 is a better fit for the DNA end. Germline V lookup: CDR1 SGHRS, CDR2 YFSETQ. This CDR3 comprises 15 residues. The CDR3 DNA sequence: TGCGCCAGCAGTCCAAGACAGGTCTTCGTCTACGAGCAGTACTTC. Translation gives CASSPRQVFVYEQYF.

The V gene is TRBV9, the J gene TRBJ2-5; D is unclear. Trimming pared 2 bases from V and 5 bases from J, leaving 10 bases between. Germline assignment: CDR1 SGDLS and CDR2 YYNGEE. The CDR3 loop spans 13 amino acids. Written as DNA, the CDR3 is TGTGCCAGCAGCGTCGGACCCCGGGAGACCCAGTACTTC. This translates into CASSVGPRETQYF.

This clone has only one observation. J is TRBJ1-5 and V is TRBV19; D not certain. The V gene lost 6 bases and the J gene lost 5 bases, with 11 bases spanning the gap. Germline assignment: CDR1 LNHDA and CDR2 SQIVND (reference sequence). CDR3 length: 13 residues. CDR3 bases: TGTGCCAGTAGGGCCCACCTGGATCAGCCCCAGCATTTT. Translated: CASRAHLDQPQHF.

Turning to this clone: A junction end diverges from the germline sequence, so it may reflect a read error. This chain links TRBV7-7 with TRBJ2-1; no definite D call. Germline V lookup: CDR1 SSHAT, CDR2 FNYEAQ (reference sequence). The CDR3 contains 14 residues. DNA of the CDR3: TGTGCTAGCAGCTTAGATAGCTCCTACAATGAGCAGTTCTTC. Its protein is CASSLDSSYNEQFF.

This chain uses TRBV6-1 with TRBJ2-1; D is tentatively TRBD1 or TRBD2 (6 bases each). The CDR3 is 12 residues long. Germline V CDR1 and CDR2: MNHNS, SASEGT. Trimming removed 2 bases at V and 12 bases at J, with 11 bases between. This CDR3 is CASSEIGGWQFF. CDR3 nucleotide sequence: TGTGCCAGCAGTGAAATCGGGGGCTGGCAGTTCTTC.

The chain links TRBV2 to TRBJ2-7, with 11 bases aligning to TRBD2. The trim removed 1 base at V and 2 bases at J, leaving 4 bases unmatched. The CDR3 contains 16 residues. Germline CDR1 SNHLY, CDR2 FYNNEI. The CDR3: CASSEGTSGFTYEQYF. The DNA for the CDR3 is TGTGCCAGCAGTGAAGGGACTAGCGGGTTTACCTACGAGCAGTACTTC. The complete variable domain, with remaining parts taken from reference TRBV2 and TRBJ2-7, reads EPEVTQTPSHQVTQMGQEVILRCVPISNHLYFYWYRQILGQKVEFLVSFYNNEISEKSEIFDDQFSVERPDGSNFTLKIRSTKLEDSAMYFCASSEGTSGFTYEQYFGPGTRLTVT.

This sequence joins TRBV7-9 and TRBJ1-4; TRBD1 is a possible D gene (5 bases). Trimming pared 4 bases from V and 11 bases from J, leaving 20 bases between. Germline values: CDR1 SEHNR, CDR2 FQNEAQ (reference sequence). The CDR3 spans 15 residues. Here the CDR3 reads CASSSRQQEGRKLFF. DNA for the CDR3: TGTGCCAGCAGCTCCCGACAGCAAGAAGGTCGGAAACTGTTTTTT. The variable domain in full, with the rest retrieved from reference TRBV7-9 and TRBJ1-4, is DTGVSQNPRHKITKRGQNVTFRCDPISEHNRLYWYRQTLGQGPEFLTYFQNEAQLEKSRLLSDRFSAERPKGSFSTLEIQRTEQGDSAMYLCASSSRQQEGRKLFFGSGTQLSVL.

The J gene is TRBJ1-3, the V gene TRBV7-9, with D unresolved. Germline V gene sequence: CDR1 SEHNR, CDR2 FQNEAQ (reference sequence). V lost 6 bases, J lost 4 bases, and 13 bases lay in between. This CDR3 contains 14 residues. The CDR3 loop is CASSGLSIGNTIYF. CDR3 in DNA: TGTGCCAGCAGTGGACTATCGATCGGAAACACCATATATTTT.

V gene TRBV18 combines with J gene TRBJ2-1, with D uncertain. The germline gives CDR1 KGHSH, CDR2 LQKENI. V was pared by 3 bases and J by 5 bases, with 8 bases between. The CDR3 extends over 13 amino acids. The CDR3 region has the DNA TGTGCCAGCTCACCCGACTGGAACAATGAGCAGTTCTTC. Its protein product is CASSPDWNNEQFF.

This clone has just a few counts. This chain links TRBV5-6 with TRBJ1-5; D perhaps matches TRBD1 (6 bases). The CDR3 spans 17 residues. V was clipped by 4 bases and J by 1 base, with 18 bases between them. Germline V lookup: CDR1 SGHDT, CDR2 YYEEEE. The CDR3 sequence: CASSQRTAASSNQPQHF. The CDR3 DNA follows: TGTGCCAGCAGCCAACGGACAGCCGCTTCGAGCAATCAGCCCCAGCATTTT.

The chain links TRBV18 to TRBJ2-7, with D perhaps TRBD1 (5 bases). This CDR3 contains 13 residues. With 1 base removed from V and 2 bases from J, the gap between germline ends came to 6 bases. CDR1 KGHSH and CDR2 LQKENI come from the germline V gene. Written as DNA, the CDR3 is TGTGCCAGCTCACCACAGGGGCCCTACGAGCAGTACTTC. Translating gives CASSPQGPYEQYF.

This chain joins TRBV29-1 and TRBJ2-1, with 9 bases lining up with TRBD2. This CDR3 region has 14 residues. Trimming at V came to 6 bases and at J to 4 bases, leaving 7 bases not matched to a gene. Looked up from germline, CDR1 is SQVTM and CDR2 is ANQGSEA. The CDR3 region has the DNA TGCAGCGTCGTTAGCGGGAGTTTTTACAATGAGCAGTTCTTC. Encoded protein: CSVVSGSFYNEQFF.

V is TRBV28 and J is TRBJ1-1; no clear D. The CDR3 extends over 13 amino acids. Germline-derived CDR1 and CDR2 are MDHEN and SYDVKM. With 3 bases removed from V and 3 bases from J, the gap between germline ends came to 8 bases. The chain's CDR3 is CASSLNGYTEAFF. The DNA for the CDR3 is TGTGCCAGCAGTTTGAATGGGTACACTGAAGCTTTCTTT.

The chain employs TRBV28 and TRBJ1-1; D is undetermined. The CDR3 extends over 12 amino acids. Germline V gene sequence: CDR1 MDHEN, CDR2 SYDVKM. Trimming removed 1 base from V and 4 bases from J, with 4 bases in between. CDR3 nucleotide sequence: TGTGCCAGCAGTTTATTTTTCACTGAAGCTTTCTTT. Its protein product is CASSLFFTEAFF.

The DNA of the CDR3 is TGTGCCAGCAGTAGAAAGGTCCCATCTGGGGCCAACGTCCTGACTTTC. As protein: CASSRKVPSGANVLTF. The chain is built from TRBV27 and TRBJ2-6; D is ambiguous. V gave up 5 bases and J gave up 1 base, with 12 bases separating them. The length of the CDR3 is 16 residues. Germline V CDR1 and CDR2: MNHEY, SMNVEV (reference sequence). Using reference TRBV27 and TRBJ2-6 for the parts outside the CDR3, the full variable domain is EAQVTQNPRYLITVTGKKLTVTCSQNMNHEYMSWYRQDPGLGLRQIYYSMNVEVTDKGDVPEGYKVSRKEKRNFPLILESPSPNQTSLYFCASSRKVPSGANVLTFGAGSRLTVL.

The chain combines TRBV7-2 with TRBJ2-3, with 13 bases fitting TRBD2. This CDR3 has 16 residues. The trim removed 0 bases at V and 8 bases at J, leaving 5 bases unmatched. Germline V gene lookup returns CDR1 SGHTA and CDR2 FQGNSA. In DNA, the CDR3 is TGTGCCAGCAGCTTAGCGATTACTAGCGGGGGGGGTACGCAGTATTTT. Translated, it gives CASSLAITSGGGTQYF. Full variable domain (remainder filled in from reference TRBV7-2 and TRBJ2-3): GAGVSQSPSNKVTEKGKDVELRCDPISGHTALYWYRQSLGQGLEFLIYFQGNSAPDKSGLPSDRFSAERTGGSVSTLTIQRTQQEDSAVYLCASSLAITSGGGTQYFGPGTRLTVL.

This chain joins TRBV19 and TRBJ2-4; 11 bases match TRBD1. Germline values: CDR1 LNHDA, CDR2 SQIVND (reference sequence). This CDR3 is 15 amino acids long. J was trimmed by 6 bases and V by 6 bases; bases with no gene match: 7. The CDR3 DNA follows: TGTGCCAGTAGAAGGACAGGGGGCGGTGGAAACATTCAGTACTTC. Encoded protein: CASRRTGGGGNIQYF.

This clone was counted a few times. The chain carries TRBV7-3 and TRBJ2-7; 10 bases are a match to TRBD2. The CDR3 length is 14 residues. Looked up from germline, CDR1 is SGHTA and CDR2 is FQGTGA. The ends lost 1 base at V and 6 bases at J; junction bases unmatched: 3. The chain's CDR3 is CASSLSLAGAEQYF. DNA of the CDR3: TGTGCCAGCAGCTTAAGCCTAGCGGGAGCCGAGCAGTACTTC.

The chain has TRBV7-6 and TRBJ1-3; tentatively, D is TRBD1 (6 bases). Deletions cut 5 bases from V and 0 bases from J, with 20 bases between. CDR3 length: 18 residues. Germline V CDR1 and CDR2: SGHVS, FNYEAQ. The CDR3 nucleotides are TGTGCCAGCAGCCAAATGGGTCCCGGGACACTCTCTGGAAACACCATATATTTT. Protein: CASSQMGPGTLSGNTIYF.

This chain uses TRBV6-6 with TRBJ2-7; D is uncertain. With 7 bases removed from V and 0 bases from J, the gap between germline ends came to 7 bases. Germline CDR1 and CDR2: MNHNY and SVGAGI (reference sequence). The CDR3 is 12 amino acids. DNA of the CDR3: TGTGCCAGCACTGGTCGCTCCTACGAGCAGTACTTC. Translating gives CASTGRSYEQYF.

V usage is TRBV18 and J usage is TRBJ2-5; unclear D gene. The CDR3 is 11 residues long. V lost 3 bases to trimming and J lost 6 bases, with 5 bases between them. Looked up from germline, CDR1 is KGHSH and CDR2 is LQKENI. The CDR3 DNA is TGTGCCAGCTCACCGGAGCAGACCCAGTACTTC. Protein: CASSPEQTQYF.

This clone was picked up a small number of times. The chain employs TRBV29-1 and TRBJ1-4; the D gene is possibly TRBD1 (6 bases). CDR1 is SQVTM, CDR2 ANQGSEA, per germline. The CDR3 spans 14 residues. V gave up 4 bases and J gave up 7 bases, with 16 bases separating them. The CDR3 spells CSVGREGGFEKLFF. DNA of the CDR3: TGCAGCGTTGGAAGGGAGGGGGGGTTTGAAAAACTGTTTTTT.

This clone has just one count. V usage is TRBV9 and J usage is TRBJ2-4; D uncertain. This CDR3 has 14 residues. Germline CDR1 reads SGDLS; CDR2 reads YYNGEE. The V gene lost 4 bases and the J gene lost 6 bases, with 14 bases spanning the gap. CDR3 amino acids: CASSPQLAVNIQYF. CDR3 bases: TGTGCCAGCAGCCCTCAGTTAGCTGTAAACATTCAGTACTTC. The full variable domain, with the rest looked up from reference TRBV9 and TRBJ2-4, is DSGVTQTPKHLITATGQRVTLRCSPRSGDLSVYWYQQSLDQGLQFLIQYYNGEERAKGNILERFSAQQFPDLHSELNLSSLELGDSALYFCASSPQLAVNIQYFGAGTRLSVL.

The chain uses TRBV14 and TRBJ2-1; a possible D gene is TRBD2 (6 bases). This CDR3 has 16 amino acids. The germline V gene encodes CDR1 SGHDN and CDR2 FVKESK. V was shortened by 2 bases and J by 7 bases, with 18 bases between the two germline ends. The CDR3 protein is CASSQLFVSGDNEQFF. Here the CDR3 DNA reads TGTGCCAGCAGCCAACTTTTTGTATCGGGGGATAATGAGCAGTTCTTC.

The CDR3 spells CSGGATNEKLFF. CDR3 DNA: TGCAGCGGAGGGGCAACTAATGAAAAACTGTTTTTT. The chain recombines TRBV29-1 with TRBJ1-4; possibly TRBD1 for D (5 bases). V was shortened by 7 bases and J by 0 bases, with 6 bases between the two germline ends. This CDR3 comprises 12 residues. The germline V gene has CDR1 SQVTM and CDR2 ANQGSEA.